The clone carrying this TCR beta chain was observed a handful of times. As yet, its antigen is unknown. The CDR3 has 15 residues. The V gene's germline CDR1 is MNHNS and CDR2 SASEGT. V was clipped by 0 bases and J by 2 bases, with 9 bases between them. The sample originates from a study of beta chain features in type 1 diabetes. Reverse transcription of all isolated RNA meant that expressed TCRB transcripts were sequenced. Clones were sequenced by immunoSEQ multiplex PCR, and TCRdb holds only the in-frame ones, with some missing. The table has about 710,000 clones, roughly 13% seen once; the top ten hold less than 0.04%. Overall study findings and caveats: Researchers report that Type 1 diabetes patients had moderately but significantly shorter TCRB CDR3s across all four CD4+ subsets. The cDNA sequencing approach could over-represent high-TCR-expressing cells.

The authors sorted CD4+ naive, central memory, regulatory and stem cell-like memory cells via CD45RO/CCR7/CD25/CD127/CD95/CD27. Purity exceeding 98% was reached by all sorted populations. This clonotype was sampled from a man younger than 30 with type 1 diabetes. The sample comprised naive CD4+ T cells from blood. The J gene is TRBJ2-3, the V gene TRBV6-1; no definite D call. The CDR3: CASSEALVVTDTQYF. The CDR3 region has the DNA TGTGCCAGCAGTGAAGCGCTAGTAGTCACAGATACGCAGTATTTT.